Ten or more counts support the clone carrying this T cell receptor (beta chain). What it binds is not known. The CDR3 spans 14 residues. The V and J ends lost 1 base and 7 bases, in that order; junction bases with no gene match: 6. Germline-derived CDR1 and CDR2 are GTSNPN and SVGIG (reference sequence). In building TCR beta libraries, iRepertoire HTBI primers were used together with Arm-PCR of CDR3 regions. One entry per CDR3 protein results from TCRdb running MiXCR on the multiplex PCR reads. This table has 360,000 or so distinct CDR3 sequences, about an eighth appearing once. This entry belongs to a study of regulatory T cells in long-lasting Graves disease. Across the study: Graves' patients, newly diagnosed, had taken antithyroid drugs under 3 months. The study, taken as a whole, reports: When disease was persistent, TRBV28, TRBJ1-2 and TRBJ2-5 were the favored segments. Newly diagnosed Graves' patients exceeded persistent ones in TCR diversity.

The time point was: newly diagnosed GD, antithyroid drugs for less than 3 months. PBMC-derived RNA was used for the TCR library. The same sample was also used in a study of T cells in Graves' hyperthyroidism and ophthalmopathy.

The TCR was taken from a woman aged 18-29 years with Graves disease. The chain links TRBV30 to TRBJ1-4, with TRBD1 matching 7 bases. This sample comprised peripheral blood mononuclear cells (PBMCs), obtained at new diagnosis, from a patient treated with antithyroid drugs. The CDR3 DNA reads TGTGCCTGGAGTGATGACAGGGTTTTTGAAAAACTGTTTTTT. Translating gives CAWSDDRVFEKLFF.